The clone carrying this T cell receptor (beta chain) was picked up many times. Its antigen remains unidentified. This sample stems from a study of regulatory T cells in long-lasting Graves disease. Whole-study results and caveats: Repertoires from persistent disease leaned toward TRBV28, TRBJ1-2 and TRBJ2-5. The TCR repertoire of persistent Graves' patients was less diverse than that of newly diagnosed ones.

The time point: newly diagnosed GD, antithyroid drugs for less than 3 months. The authors made the TCR library using RNA they extracted from PBMCs. Relying on iRepertoire HTBI primers and Arm-PCR of CDR3 regions, the team built TCR beta libraries. TCRdb fed the multiplex PCR reads into MiXCR, producing one record per CDR3 protein. The sample has roughly 510,000 distinct CDR3 sequences; roughly 15% are singletons. V shed 3 bases and J 7 bases; nucleotides not matched to a gene: 12. The germline gives CDR1 DFQATT, CDR2 SNEGSKA (reference sequence). The CDR3 extends over 15 amino acids. This same sample was also part of a study on T cells in Graves' hyperthyroidism and ophthalmopathy. That source adds: Newly diagnosed patients aged 18 to 65 had hyperthyroidism of under 2 months' duration. Researchers ran a first-round RT-PCR on the TCR CDR3 using the HTBI primer set.

The gene calls are TRBV20-1 and TRBJ1-5; 7 bases fit TRBD1. This clonotype was obtained from a man younger than 35 with Graves disease. The specimen comprised peripheral blood mononuclear cells (PBMCs), sampled at new diagnosis, from a patient treated with antithyroid drugs. The CDR3 is CSASGGGLEQQPQHF. The CDR3 DNA reads as TGCAGTGCTAGCGGAGGGGGCCTTGAGCAGCAGCCCCAGCATTTT.